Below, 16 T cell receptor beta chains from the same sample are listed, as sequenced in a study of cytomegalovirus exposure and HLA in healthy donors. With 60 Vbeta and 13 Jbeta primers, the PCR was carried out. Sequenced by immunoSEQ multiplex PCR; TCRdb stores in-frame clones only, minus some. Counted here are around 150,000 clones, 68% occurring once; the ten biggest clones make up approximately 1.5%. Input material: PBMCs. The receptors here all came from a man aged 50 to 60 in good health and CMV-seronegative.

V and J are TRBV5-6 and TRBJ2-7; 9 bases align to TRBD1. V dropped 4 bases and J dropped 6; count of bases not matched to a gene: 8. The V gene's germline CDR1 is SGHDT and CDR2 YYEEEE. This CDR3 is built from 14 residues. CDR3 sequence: CASSPPGTGTEQYF. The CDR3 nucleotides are TGTGCCAGCAGCCCTCCCGGGACAGGGACCGAGCAGTACTTC.

The CDR3 sequence: CASRFLQADTQYF. CDR3 sequence (DNA): TGTGCCAGCAGATTCTTACAGGCAGATACGCAGTATTTT. The J gene is TRBJ2-3, the V gene TRBV6-1, with D tentatively TRBD1 (5 bases). The germline CDR1 and CDR2 sequences are MNHNS and SASEGT. Trimming took 6 bases from V and 4 from J, leaving 11 bases between them. This CDR3 region has 13 residues.

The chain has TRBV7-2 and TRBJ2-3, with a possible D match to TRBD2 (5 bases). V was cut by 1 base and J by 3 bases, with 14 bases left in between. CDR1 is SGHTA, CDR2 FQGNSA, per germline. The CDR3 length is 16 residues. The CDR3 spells CASSLVVQRLTDTQYF. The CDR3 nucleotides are TGTGCCAGCAGCTTAGTGGTCCAGCGGCTGACAGATACGCAGTATTTT.

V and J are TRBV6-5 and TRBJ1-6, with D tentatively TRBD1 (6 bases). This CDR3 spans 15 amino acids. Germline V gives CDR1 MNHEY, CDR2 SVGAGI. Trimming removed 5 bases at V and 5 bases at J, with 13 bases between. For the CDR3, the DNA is TGTGCCAGCAGTAGGGGACAAGTTAATAATTCACCCCTCCACTTT. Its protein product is CASSRGQVNNSPLHF.

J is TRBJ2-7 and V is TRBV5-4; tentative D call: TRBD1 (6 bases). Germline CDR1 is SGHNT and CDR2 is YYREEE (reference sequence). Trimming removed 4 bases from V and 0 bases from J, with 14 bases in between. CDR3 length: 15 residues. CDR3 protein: CASSPRQDSSYEQYF. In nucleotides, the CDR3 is TGTGCCAGCAGCCCGAGACAGGATAGCTCCTACGAGCAGTACTTC.

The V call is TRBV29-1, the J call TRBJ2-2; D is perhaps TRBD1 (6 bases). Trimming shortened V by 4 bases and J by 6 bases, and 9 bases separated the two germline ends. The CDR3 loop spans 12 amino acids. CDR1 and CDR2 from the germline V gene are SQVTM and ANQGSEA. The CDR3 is CSVGGPAGELFF. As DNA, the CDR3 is TGCAGCGTTGGGGGGCCCGCCGGGGAGCTGTTTTTT.

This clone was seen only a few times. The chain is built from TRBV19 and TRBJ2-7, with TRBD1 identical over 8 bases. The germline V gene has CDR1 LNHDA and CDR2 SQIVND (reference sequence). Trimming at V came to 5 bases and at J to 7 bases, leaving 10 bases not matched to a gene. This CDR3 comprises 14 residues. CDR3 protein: CASSSQGARKEQYF. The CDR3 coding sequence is TGTGCCAGTAGTTCCCAGGGGGCGCGGAAAGAGCAGTACTTC. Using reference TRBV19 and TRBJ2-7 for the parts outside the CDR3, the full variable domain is DGGITQSPKYLFRKEGQNVTLSCEQNLNHDAMYWYRQDPGQGLRLIYYSQIVNDFQKGDIAEGYSVSREKKESFPLTVTSAQKNPTAFYLCASSSQGARKEQYFGPGTRLTVT.

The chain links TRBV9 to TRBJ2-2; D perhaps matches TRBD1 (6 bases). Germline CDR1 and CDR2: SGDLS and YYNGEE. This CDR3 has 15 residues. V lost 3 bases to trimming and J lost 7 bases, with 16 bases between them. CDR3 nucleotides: TGTGCCAGCAGCGGCGAGGTACAGGGAATCGGGGAGCTGTTTTTT. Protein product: CASSGEVQGIGELFF.

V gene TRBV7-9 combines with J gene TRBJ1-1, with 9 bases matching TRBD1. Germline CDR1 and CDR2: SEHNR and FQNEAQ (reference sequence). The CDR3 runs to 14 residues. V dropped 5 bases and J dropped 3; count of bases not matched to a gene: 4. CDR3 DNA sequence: TGTGCCAGCAGCCACAGGGGGCTTGACACTGAAGCTTTCTTT. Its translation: CASSHRGLDTEAFF.

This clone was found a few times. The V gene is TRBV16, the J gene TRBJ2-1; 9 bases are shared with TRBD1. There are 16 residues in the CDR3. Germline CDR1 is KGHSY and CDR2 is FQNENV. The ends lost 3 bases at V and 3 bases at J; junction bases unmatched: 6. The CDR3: CASSQPGQGFYNEQFF. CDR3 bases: TGTGCCAGCAGCCAGCCGGGACAGGGCTTCTACAATGAGCAGTTCTTC.

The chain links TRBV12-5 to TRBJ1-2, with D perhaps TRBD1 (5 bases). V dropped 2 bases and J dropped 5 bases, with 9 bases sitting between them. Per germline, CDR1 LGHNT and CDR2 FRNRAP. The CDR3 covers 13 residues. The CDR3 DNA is TGTGCTAGTGGTTTGCAGGGAAGGTATGGCTACACCTTC. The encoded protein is CASGLQGRYGYTF.

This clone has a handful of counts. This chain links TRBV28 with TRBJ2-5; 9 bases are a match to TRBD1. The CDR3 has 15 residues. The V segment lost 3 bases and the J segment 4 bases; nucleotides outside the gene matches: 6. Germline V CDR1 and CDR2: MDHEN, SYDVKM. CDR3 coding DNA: TGTGCCAGCAGTTTGGGGACAGGGAGGGGAGAGACCCAGTACTTC. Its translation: CASSLGTGRGETQYF.

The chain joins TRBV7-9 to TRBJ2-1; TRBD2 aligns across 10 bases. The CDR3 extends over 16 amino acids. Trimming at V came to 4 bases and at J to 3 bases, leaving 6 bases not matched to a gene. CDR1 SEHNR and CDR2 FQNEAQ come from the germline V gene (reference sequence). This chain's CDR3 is CASSSSSGGSYNEQFF. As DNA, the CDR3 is TGTGCCAGCAGCTCTTCTAGCGGGGGCAGCTACAATGAGCAGTTCTTC.

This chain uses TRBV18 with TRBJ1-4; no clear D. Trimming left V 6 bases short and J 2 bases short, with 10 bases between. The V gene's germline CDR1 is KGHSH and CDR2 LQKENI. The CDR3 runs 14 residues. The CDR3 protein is CASSPGSTNEKLFF. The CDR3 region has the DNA TGTGCCAGCTCTCCCGGGTCGACTAATGAAAAACTGTTTTTT.

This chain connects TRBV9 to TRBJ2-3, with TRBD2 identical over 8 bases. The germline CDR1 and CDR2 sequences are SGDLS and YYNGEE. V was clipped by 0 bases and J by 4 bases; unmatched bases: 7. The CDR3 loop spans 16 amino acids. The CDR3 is CASSVVNGGVADTQYF. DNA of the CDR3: TGTGCCAGCAGCGTAGTGAACGGGGGGGTTGCAGATACGCAGTATTTT.

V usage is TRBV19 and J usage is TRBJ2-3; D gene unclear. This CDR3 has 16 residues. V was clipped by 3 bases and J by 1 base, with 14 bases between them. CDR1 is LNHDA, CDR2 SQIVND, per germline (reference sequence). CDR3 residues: CASSMIGPLGTDTQYF. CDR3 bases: TGTGCCAGTAGTATGATTGGCCCGCTGGGCACAGATACGCAGTATTTT.